The TCR beta chain under discussion was sequenced for a study of T cells expressing NK-cell markers. Background on the study: Cells sorted as CD3+CD56+NKG2C+, CD3+CD56+NKG2C- and CD3+CD56-NKG2C+ T cells supplied the TCR beta repertoires.

TCRdb re-called the 5' RACE reads; every CDR3 protein appears as one record, without DNA. The listing records 300,000 to 450,000 distinct CDR3 sequences. The germline CDR1 and CDR2 sequences are SGHRS and YFSETQ. The CDR3 runs 18 residues. The rearrangement links TRBV5-1 to TRBJ2-3; TCRdb reports TRBD2, a call that lacks DNA to check it against. The sequence was obtained from a man aged 18-75 years in good health. Sequenced input: blood T cells: a sorted CD56 or NKG2C T cell subset, CD4+ or CD8+ T cells, or bulk PBMC T cells (not recorded which). CDR3: CASSGGDWQEDLTDTQYF.